The sequence of this TCR beta chain was determined in a study of control samples from healthy donors and cancer patients. This table comes from immunoSEQ multiplex PCR, and its TCRdb copy is limited to in-frame clones, with some not included. The table includes 95,000 to 100,000 clones, approximately 90% detected once. The CDR3 is 14 residues long. In germline, CDR1 is LNHNV, CDR2 YYDKDF (reference sequence). Trimming stripped 8 bases from V and 3 bases from J, with 16 bases between. The table lists this clone with a few counts. The sample consisted of blood. The clonotype comes from a man aged 25-40 years in good health. V and J are TRBV15 and TRBJ2-5; tentatively, D is TRBD1 (6 bases). The DNA of the CDR3 is TGTGCCACCTCCAACAGGGTAATCGAAGAGACCCAGTACTTC. It is translated as CATSNRVIEETQYF.